This entry features one T cell receptor beta chain sequence. Antigen unknown. This sample is drawn from a study of PD-1 blockade in classical Hodgkin lymphoma. Germline assignment: CDR1 ENHRY and CDR2 SYGVKD. V was cut by 6 bases and J by 1 base, with 17 bases left in between. The CDR3 consists of 16 residues. Libraries were prepared by immunoSEQ multiplex PCR; TCRdb keeps only in-frame clonotypes and omits some of them. The sample carries tens of thousands of clones, 75% to 85% recorded once. General study results and limits: CD4+ TCR diversity, unlike CD8+, rose significantly by C4D1.

Regarding time point: cycle 4 day 1 (C4D1), after 6 weeks of nivolumab. Every patient had relapsed following autologous stem cell transplantation, and cohorts differed in brentuximab vedotin exposure. This TCR was sampled from a human donor with classical Hodgkin lymphoma. V is TRBV10-3 and J is TRBJ2-3; perhaps D is TRBD1 or TRBD2 (5 bases each). This specimen consisted of peripheral blood mononuclear cells (PBMCs), obtained before the fourth cycle of nivolumab. The CDR3 DNA reads TGTGCCATCAGCGCAACCGGGACCTCCGGCACAGATACGCAGTATTTT. Protein product: CAISATGTSGTDTQYF.